These 30 T cell receptor beta chains share one sample of origin, sequenced in a study of blood T cell repertoires in COVID-19. The data were produced by immunoSEQ multiplex PCR, yet TCRdb's version contains in-frame clones alone and is incomplete. This sample has about 210,000 clones, with more than 80% found just once. The sample consisted of PBMCs or T cells enriched from blood (not recorded which). These receptors were collected from a man aged 40-49 years who had recovered from COVID-19.

This chain uses TRBV7-2 with TRBJ2-3; 9 bases map to TRBD2. The length of the CDR3 is 16 residues. V gave up 3 bases and J gave up 2 bases; unmatched junction bases: 6. Germline V gene data show CDR1 as SGHTA and CDR2 as FQGNSA. In DNA, the CDR3 is TGTGCCAGCAGCTTCGATGCGGGAGGGACCACAGATACGCAGTATTTT. Its protein product is CASSFDAGGTTDTQYF.

The chain joins TRBV19 to TRBJ1-2, with a possible D match to TRBD1 (5 bases). The CDR3 runs to 14 residues. The V end was cut by 4 bases, the J end by 7 bases, with 16 bases between. The germline V gene encodes CDR1 LNHDA and CDR2 SQIVND (reference sequence). The CDR3 reads CASSSGQGASGYTF. For the CDR3, the DNA is TGTGCCAGTAGTAGCGGACAAGGGGCTTCTGGCTACACCTTC.

V is TRBV24-1 and J is TRBJ1-2; D is possibly TRBD1 (5 bases). Germline V gene lookup returns CDR1 KGHDR and CDR2 SFDVKD. CDR3 length equals 14 residues. V was trimmed by 5 bases and J by 5 bases, leaving 14 bases between them. The CDR3 reads CATSAPGRDYGYTF. The CDR3, as DNA: TGTGCCACCAGTGCCCCAGGGAGGGATTATGGCTACACCTTC.

This chain joins TRBV24-1 and TRBJ2-3; 10 bases match TRBD2. This CDR3 region has 14 residues. Germline assignment: CDR1 KGHDR and CDR2 SFDVKD. J was trimmed by 0 bases and V by 7 bases; bases with no gene match: 0. As DNA, the CDR3 is TGTGCCACCAGGACTAGCGGGAGCACAGATACGCAGTATTTT. It translates to CATRTSGSTDTQYF.

The chain carries TRBV9 and TRBJ2-1; tentatively, D is TRBD2 (5 bases). Germline CDR1 reads SGDLS; CDR2 reads YYNGEE. The CDR3 runs to 15 residues. Trimming removed 2 bases from V and 0 bases from J, with 9 bases in between. The chain's CDR3 is CASSVDGDSYNEQFF. As DNA, the CDR3 is TGTGCCAGCAGCGTTGACGGGGACTCCTACAATGAGCAGTTCTTC.

The gene calls are TRBV7-3 and TRBJ2-7, with D possibly TRBD2 on 5 matching bases. CDR3 size: 13 residues. CDR1 is SGHTA, CDR2 FQGTGA, per germline. V was pared by 5 bases and J by 6 bases, with 14 bases between. The CDR3 loop is CASSVYEGSEQYF. CDR3 DNA sequence: TGTGCCAGCAGCGTCTACGAAGGGAGCGAGCAGTACTTC.

This clone appeared a few times. The chain uses TRBV12-3 or TRBV12-4 and TRBJ2-3, with no clear D. The CDR3 sequence is 12 residues long. The ends were cut back, 3 bases at V and 8 bases at J, with 9 bases in the middle. CDR3 in DNA: TGTGCCAGCAGTTTGCACAGTGCTACGCAGTATTTT. This translates into CASSLHSATQYF.

This CDR3 is CATSVAEAVQETQYF. CDR3 in DNA: TGTGCCACCAGTGTAGCTGAGGCAGTCCAAGAGACCCAGTACTTC. The genes are TRBV24-1 and TRBJ2-5; D remains unclear. The CDR3 is made up of 15 amino acids. Germline V gene lookup returns CDR1 KGHDR and CDR2 SFDVKD. The V end lost 5 bases, the J end lost 1 base, and 13 bases lay between the germline ends.

This rearrangement joins TRBV12-5 to TRBJ2-2, with 10 positions matching TRBD2. Germline trimming cut 6 bases from V and 7 bases from J; bases unmatched to any gene: 11. The CDR3 runs 16 residues. Germline assignment: CDR1 LGHNT and CDR2 FRNRAP. CDR3 in amino acids: CASGNPSGSSVGELFF. CDR3 bases: TGTGCTAGTGGAAATCCTAGCGGGAGTAGTGTCGGGGAGCTGTTTTTT.

The chain recombines TRBV3-1 (or the pseudogene TRBV3-2) with TRBJ1-5, with 9 bases aligning to TRBD1. V was pared by 2 bases and J by 6 bases, with 5 bases of the junction left unmatched. Germline CDR1 reads LGHDT; CDR2 reads YNNKEL (reference sequence). This CDR3 is built from 15 residues. CDR3 amino acids: CASSQSTGGFQPQHF. CDR3 coding DNA: TGTGCCAGCAGCCAAAGCACAGGGGGCTTTCAGCCCCAGCATTTT.

The chain joins TRBV12-5 to TRBJ2-3; 7 bases match TRBD1. The CDR3 length is 16 residues. Germline V gene lookup returns CDR1 LGHNT and CDR2 FRNRAP. V trimming: 5 bases; J trimming: 0 bases; junction bases outside the gene matches: 8. The DNA for the CDR3 is TGTGCTAGTGGTAAGCGACAGGGCGGGAGCACAGATACGCAGTATTTT. This sequence encodes CASGKRQGGSTDTQYF.

The chain joins TRBV10-3 to TRBJ2-7; D may be TRBD2 (6 bases). CDR3 length: 13 amino acids. Trimming took off 6 bases at V and 2 bases at J, with 11 bases between the two ends. CDR1 is ENHRY, CDR2 SYGVKD, per germline. In nucleotides, the CDR3 is TGTGCCATCAGGGGGCCGGGGGCCTACGAGCAGTACTTC. Residues: CAIRGPGAYEQYF.

The chain couples TRBV21-1 to TRBJ2-4; TRBD1, the table's D call, was not compared with the DNA. TRBV21-1 is a pseudogene locus. This CDR3 has 16 residues. The CDR3 protein is CASTGGQGKRENIQYF. The CDR3 DNA reads as TGTGCCAGCACCGGAGGACAGGGTAAAAGGGAAAACATTCAGTACTTC.

The chain links TRBV19 to TRBJ2-3; 12 bases map to TRBD1. The CDR3 has 17 residues. Losses at the gene ends were 4 bases for V and 6 bases for J; bases not matched to a gene: 11. Germline CDR1 is LNHDA and CDR2 is SQIVND (reference sequence). CDR3 protein: CASSSPPGTGGSDTQYF. The CDR3 coding sequence is TGTGCCAGTAGTAGCCCACCCGGGACAGGGGGCAGTGATACGCAGTATTTT.

This sequence joins TRBV24-1 and TRBJ2-1; 8 bases line up with TRBD2. Trimming cost V 4 bases and J 4 bases; bases outside gene matches: 8. Germline CDR1 reads KGHDR; CDR2 reads SFDVKD. The CDR3 extends over 16 amino acids. The CDR3 sequence is CATSEPRAGGYNEQFF. DNA for the CDR3: TGTGCCACCAGTGAGCCACGGGCGGGGGGATACAATGAGCAGTTCTTC.

CDR3 loop: CASSLGRGIPYEQYF. DNA of the CDR3: TGTGCCAGCAGCTTAGGAAGGGGGATCCCCTACGAGCAGTACTTC. V usage is TRBV7-9 and J usage is TRBJ2-7; the D gene is possibly TRBD1 (6 bases). Germline lookup yields CDR1 SEHNR and CDR2 FQNEAQ (reference sequence). Between the trimmed V and J ends, which lost 1 base and 2 bases, there was a span of 12 bases. The CDR3 extends over 15 amino acids.

This clone occurred a few times. This chain joins TRBV19 and TRBJ1-5; TRBD1 aligns across 12 bases. CDR1 and CDR2 (germline): LNHDA, SQIVND (reference sequence). The CDR3 extends over 15 amino acids. The V gene end was trimmed by 5 bases and the J gene end by 5 bases; junction bases not matched to a gene: 4. CDR3 residues: CASSWGQGAYQPQHF. The CDR3, as DNA: TGTGCCAGTAGTTGGGGACAGGGGGCTTATCAGCCCCAGCATTTT.

The gene calls are TRBV24-1 and TRBJ1-2, with D tentatively TRBD1 (5 bases). CDR3 size: 14 residues. Deletions cut 4 bases from V and 6 bases from J, with 14 bases between. Germline V gene lookup returns CDR1 KGHDR and CDR2 SFDVKD. CDR3: CATSESGGTHGYTF. CDR3 coding DNA: TGTGCCACCAGTGAGTCGGGAGGGACCCATGGCTACACCTTC.

In this sample, this clone turned up once. The chain links TRBV7-2 to TRBJ2-1, with 8 nucleotides matching TRBD2. Germline V gene data show CDR1 as SGHTA and CDR2 as FQGNSA. V was clipped by 2 bases and J by 4 bases; unmatched bases: 7. The CDR3 spans 16 residues. In DNA form, the CDR3 reads TGTGCCAGCAGCTTAACGGCGGGACTAGATTACAATGAGCAGTTCTTC. Translated: CASSLTAGLDYNEQFF.

The V and J genes are TRBV5-1 and TRBJ1-2; D unclear. Germline V lookup: CDR1 SGHRS, CDR2 YFSETQ. V gave up 4 bases and J gave up 4 bases, with 8 bases separating them. There are 12 residues in the CDR3. In nucleotides, the CDR3 is TGCGCCAGCAGCCAGGCCGGCTATGGCTACACCTTC. Translated, it gives CASSQAGYGYTF.

The V and J genes are TRBV5-1 and TRBJ2-3, with D unclear. Trimming removed 1 base at V and 4 bases at J, with 4 bases between. In germline, CDR1 is SGHRS, CDR2 YFSETQ. The CDR3 is 12 amino acids. CDR3: CASSLFADTQYF. The CDR3 coding sequence is TGCGCCAGCAGCTTGTTCGCAGATACGCAGTATTTT.

V usage is TRBV5-1 and J usage is TRBJ1-5; 7 bases agree with TRBD1. Per germline, CDR1 SGHRS and CDR2 YFSETQ. J was trimmed by 7 bases and V by 0 bases; bases with no gene match: 4. The CDR3 loop spans 14 amino acids. The CDR3 sequence is CASSLEGARQPQHF. The DNA of the CDR3 is TGCGCCAGCAGCTTGGAGGGGGCTCGGCAGCCCCAGCATTTT.

The V gene is TRBV2, the J gene TRBJ2-2, with TRBD2 identical over 10 bases. The CDR3 loop spans 15 amino acids. Germline V gene lookup returns CDR1 SNHLY and CDR2 FYNNEI. With 7 bases clipped from V and 6 bases from J, the junction kept 8 bases outside the gene matches. CDR3 DNA sequence: TGTGCCAGCACCCTGTCTAGCGGGAGCCCCGGGGAGCTGTTTTTT. Translated: CASTLSSGSPGELFF.

This clone has a single count. A read error may account for a junction end that differs from germline. The chain recombines TRBV6-1 with TRBJ1-2, with TRBD1 as a possible D gene (5 bases). This CDR3 is built from 10 residues. CDR1 is MNHNS, CDR2 SASEGT, per germline. The DNA for the CDR3 is TGTGCCAGCAGTGAAGGGTCCCGACAGTTC. Its translation is CASSEGSRQF.

This clone was seen only once. This chain links TRBV19 with TRBJ2-2; 8 bases match TRBD2. Germline CDR1 LNHDA, CDR2 SQIVND (reference sequence). V trimming: 7 bases; J trimming: 5 bases; junction bases outside the gene matches: 6. The CDR3 spans 14 residues. The CDR3 DNA is TGTGCCAGTAAGGCGGGGGGACGGACCGGGGAGCTGTTTTTT. Residues: CASKAGGRTGELFF.

The chain couples TRBV6-1 to TRBJ2-7; possible D gene TRBD1, 6 bases. The CDR3 contains 16 residues. The ends were cut back, 4 bases at V and 0 bases at J, with 16 bases in the middle. The germline V gene has CDR1 MNHNS and CDR2 SASEGT. CDR3 amino acids: CASSGQAVGSSYEQYF. In nucleotides, the CDR3 is TGTGCCAGCAGTGGACAGGCGGTGGGGAGCTCCTACGAGCAGTACTTC.

The genes are TRBV2 and TRBJ1-5; perhaps TRBD1 as D (6 bases). The germline V and J ends were trimmed by 4 bases and 8 bases, with 12 bases remaining between them. Germline lookup yields CDR1 SNHLY and CDR2 FYNNEI. This CDR3 is built from 13 residues. The CDR3 reads CASSGTGREPQHF. CDR3 in DNA: TGTGCCAGCAGTGGTACAGGGCGGGAGCCCCAGCATTTT.

The gene calls are TRBV19 and TRBJ1-5, with D hard to call. CDR1 is LNHDA and CDR2 is SQIVND in the germline V gene (reference sequence). The CDR3 length is 17 residues. Trimming removed 6 bases from V and 2 bases from J, with 20 bases in between. In DNA, the CDR3 is TGTGCCAGTAGCCAAGCGTATGGGTTAGGAGGCAATCAGCCCCAGCATTTT. Its translation: CASSQAYGLGGNQPQHF.

The chain has TRBV18 and TRBJ2-7, with 12 bases lining up with TRBD1. The V and J ends lost 3 bases and 6 bases, in that order; junction bases with no gene match: 3. CDR1 and CDR2 (germline): KGHSH, LQKENI. The CDR3 runs to 14 residues. The CDR3 region has the DNA TGTGCCAGCTCACCCGGGACAGGGGGCGCCGAGCAGTACTTC. This gives the protein CASSPGTGGAEQYF.

The J gene is TRBJ2-7, the V gene TRBV7-8, with 9 bases matching TRBD2. Looked up from germline, CDR1 is SGHVS and CDR2 is FQNEAQ. The J segment lost 4 bases and the V segment lost 2 bases, leaving 6 bases of the junction unmatched. The CDR3 runs 15 residues. The CDR3 region is CASSLNSGGIYEQYF. As DNA, the CDR3 is TGTGCCAGCAGCTTAAATAGCGGGGGCATTTACGAGCAGTACTTC.